This T cell receptor beta chain was found in a study of a mutant IDH1 vaccine in newly diagnosed glioma. About the research overall: Scheduled for weeks 1, 3, 5, 7, 11, 15, 19 and 23, eight vaccinations were given to patients. Patients' prior therapy spanned radiotherapy, temozolomide, or both; most underwent both. Findings of the study overall: Evidence of vaccine-induced immune responses was documented in about 93% of patients.

The germline V gene encodes CDR1 LNHDA and CDR2 SQIVND (reference sequence). V lost 1 base and J lost 0, with 13 bases in between. CDR3 size: 18 residues. Using immunoSEQ multiplex PCR, the repertoire was profiled, and TCRdb retains in-frame clones only, with some absent. The table lists roughly 11,000 clones, 80% to 90% of them singletons. Worth noting for this clone: Its matching antigen is unknown.

As for time point: week 5, during vaccination. Topical imiquimod accompanied each vaccine dose, which consisted of 300 ug of mutant IDH1 20-mer peptide. The chain carries TRBV19 and TRBJ1-6; D is possibly TRBD1 (5 bases). This sequence was found in a woman in her thirties or forties with glioma. Some clones in this sample may be carry-over from other donors' samples. The sample was PBMCs, taken from a glioma patient whose treatment included an IDH1 peptide vaccine. CDR3: CASSIAGFGISYNSPLHF. DNA of the CDR3: TGTGCCAGTAGTATAGCAGGGTTTGGGATCTCCTATAATTCACCCCTCCACTTT.